The next 20 T cell receptor beta chains were all read from a single sample in a study of T cells in Graves' hyperthyroidism and ophthalmopathy. RNA transcripts gave rise to amplified TCR beta CDR3 regions. The primer set for the first-round RT-PCR of the TCR CDR3 was HTBI. TCRdb re-analysed the multiplex PCR reads in MiXCR, keeping a single row per CDR3 protein. The profile shows hundreds of thousands of distinct CDR3 sequences, 15% to 20% of them singletons. The sample taken for sequencing was blood. These receptors were collected from a woman between 35 and 50 years old with Graves' ophthalmopathy.

In this sample, this clonotype turned up many times. The rearrangement links TRBV27 to TRBJ2-3, with D possibly being TRBD1 (6 bases). Trimming removed 8 bases from V and 1 base from J, with 16 bases in between. In germline, CDR1 is MNHEY, CDR2 SMNVEV (reference sequence). CDR3 size: 15 residues. The DNA for the CDR3 is TGTGCCAGCCAGGGGACAACTGCGGGCACAGATACGCAGTATTTT. Amino acids: CASQGTTAGTDTQYF.

This clonotype showed up just a few times. This rearrangement joins TRBV7-2 to TRBJ2-1; D gene ambiguous. V lost 4 bases to trimming and J lost 8 bases, with 6 bases between them. This CDR3 comprises 11 residues. The germline CDR1 and CDR2 sequences are SGHTA and FQGNSA. The CDR3, as DNA: TGTGCCAGCAGCTCTTCCGATGAGCAGTTCTTC. Its protein product is CASSSSDEQFF.

This clonotype showed up just a few times. The rearrangement uses TRBV27 and TRBJ2-3; TRBD2 is a possible D gene (5 bases). V was shortened by 5 bases and J by 3 bases, with 18 bases between the two germline ends. The CDR3 has 16 residues. Germline loops: CDR1 MNHEY, CDR2 SMNVEV (reference sequence). This chain's CDR3 is CASSTLTGVWTDTQYF. In DNA, the CDR3 is TGTGCCAGCAGTACCCTTACCGGGGTATGGACAGATACGCAGTATTTT.

A remark on this clonotype: With a much larger clone just one base away, this may be a read error. This chain links TRBV2 with TRBJ2-2, with D possibly TRBD1 on 6 matching bases. The CDR3 length is 15 residues. Germline values: CDR1 SNHLY, CDR2 FYNNEI. V was pared by 11 bases and J by 2 bases, with 18 bases between. The CDR3 DNA follows: TGTGCCGGCATCTTACAGGGATTTAACACCGGGGAGCTGTTTTTT. Amino acid sequence: CAGILQGFNTGELFF.

The chain couples TRBV6-1 to TRBJ2-7; D may match TRBD1 or TRBD2 (5 bases each). The CDR3 runs 16 residues. The germline V gene has CDR1 MNHNS and CDR2 SASEGT. The V gene lost 6 bases and the J gene lost 3 bases, with 21 bases spanning the gap. CDR3 in DNA: TGTGCCAGCAGAATAAAGCCGGGACGGACTTACTACGAGCAGTACTTC. Translation gives CASRIKPGRTYYEQYF.

This clonotype came up a few times. J is TRBJ1-2 and V is TRBV11-2; no clear D gene. CDR3 length equals 16 residues. Trimming shortened V by 5 bases and J by 4 bases, and 20 bases separated the two germline ends. CDR1 and CDR2 from the germline V gene are SGHAT and FQNNGV. The CDR3 protein is CASSPRGGLLIYGYTF. The CDR3 DNA reads as TGTGCCAGCAGCCCCCGGGGAGGGCTCCTCATCTATGGCTACACCTTC.

This chain uses TRBV6-5 with TRBJ2-7; D is perhaps TRBD2 (5 bases). This CDR3 contains 15 residues. Germline V gene data show CDR1 as MNHEY and CDR2 as SVGAGI. The V gene lost 2 bases and the J gene lost 0 bases, with 11 bases spanning the gap. CDR3 bases: TGTGCCAGCAGTTACGACACGGGGAGCTCCTACGAGCAGTACTTC. The encoded protein is CASSYDTGSSYEQYF.

This clonotype was counted between two and nine times. V gene TRBV6-1 combines with J gene TRBJ2-3, with D perhaps matching TRBD2 (7 bases). In germline, CDR1 is MNHNS, CDR2 SASEGT. The V and J ends lost 6 bases and 0 bases respectively, with 16 bases between them. The CDR3 spans 16 residues. CDR3 DNA sequence: TGTGCCAGCAGCCTTCCCGGGGGGCAGAGCACAGATACGCAGTATTTT. Translation gives CASSLPGGQSTDTQYF.

This clonotype has at least ten counts. The J gene is TRBJ1-5, the V gene TRBV12-3 or TRBV12-4; D may be TRBD1 (6 bases). Trimming cost V 7 bases and J 5 bases, with 15 bases left between them. The CDR3 spans 14 residues. CDR3 nucleotide sequence: TGTGCCAGCACCCATCAGGGGCGCTATCAGCCCCAGCATTTT. Translated, it gives CASTHQGRYQPQHF.

This clonotype came up many times. The chain links TRBV11-2 to TRBJ2-5; 8 bases are shared with TRBD2. V lost 5 bases to trimming and J lost 10 bases; unmatched junction nucleotides: 12. Germline loops: CDR1 SGHAT, CDR2 FQNNGV. The CDR3 has 14 amino acids. The CDR3 reads CASSGRSDRGGQYF. The CDR3 DNA reads TGTGCCAGCAGCGGTCGGTCCGACCGGGGGGGCCAGTACTTC.

This clonotype was observed many times. This chain uses TRBV12-3 or TRBV12-4 with TRBJ2-2; unclear D gene. With 7 bases removed from V and 7 bases from J, the gap between germline ends came to 19 bases. This CDR3 is built from 15 residues. CDR3 sequence reads: CASTLPSDPNGELFF. The DNA for the CDR3 is TGTGCCAGCACCCTCCCCTCGGACCCGAACGGGGAGCTGTTTTTT.

This clonotype was recorded a few times. A single base separates this from a much larger clone, so it may be a read error. This chain joins TRBV27 and TRBJ1-2; 7 positions agree with TRBD1. Per germline, CDR1 MNHEY and CDR2 SMNVEV (reference sequence). Trimming at V came to 3 bases and at J to 9 bases, leaving 7 bases not matched to a gene. The CDR3 loop spans 13 amino acids. In DNA form, the CDR3 reads TGTGCCAGCAGTTTGACAGGGAGGTATAGCTACACCTTC. This translates into CASSLTGRYSYTF.

J is TRBJ1-1 and V is TRBV19; a weak D match, TRBD1 (5 bases). V lost 5 bases and J 1 base, leaving 14 bases between the germline ends. CDR3 length: 15 amino acids. CDR1 and CDR2 from the germline V gene are LNHDA and SQIVND (reference sequence). CDR3 sequence reads: CASSRGDVPNTEAFF. CDR3 coding DNA: TGTGCCAGTAGTCGCGGGGACGTTCCGAACACTGAAGCTTTCTTT.

This clonotype was detected only once. The chain carries TRBV14 and TRBJ2-4; no reliable D call. The germline V gene has CDR1 SGHDN and CDR2 FVKESK. Deletions cut 0 bases from V and 9 bases from J, with 9 bases between. CDR3 length equals 13 residues. CDR3 in amino acids: CASSQDGLAIQYF. The CDR3 bases are TGTGCCAGCAGCCAAGATGGGCTTGCCATTCAGTACTTC.

This clonotype has a count of ten or more. The chain has TRBV20-1 and TRBJ1-1, with D possibly being TRBD1 (5 bases). CDR1 is DFQATT and CDR2 is SNEGSKA in the germline V gene (reference sequence). V was cut by 0 bases and J by 4 bases, with 15 bases left in between. CDR3 length: 15 amino acids. The CDR3 here is CSARDSPRGGTEAFF. In DNA form, the CDR3 reads TGCAGTGCTAGAGATAGCCCCCGGGGCGGCACTGAAGCTTTCTTT.

The rearrangement links TRBV5-1 to TRBJ2-7; 13 bases align to TRBD2. The CDR3 extends over 14 amino acids. Germline V lookup: CDR1 SGHRS, CDR2 YFSETQ. J gave up 3 bases and V 4 bases, and 1 base lay outside the gene matches. This CDR3 is CASSRTSGGYEQYF. The CDR3 nucleotides read TGCGCCAGCAGCAGGACTAGCGGGGGCTACGAGCAGTACTTC.

This chain uses TRBV6-1 with TRBJ2-5; 8 bases fit TRBD2. CDR3 length equals 15 residues. V was clipped by 7 bases and J by 4 bases; unmatched bases: 11. Germline assignment: CDR1 MNHNS and CDR2 SASEGT. The CDR3 DNA sequence: TGTGCCAGCACCAGCGGGAGAGCCAAATTAGAGACCCAGTACTTC. It encodes CASTSGRAKLETQYF.

The V and J genes are TRBV6-5 and TRBJ2-7; 10 bases are a match to TRBD1. V shed 2 bases and J 0 bases; nucleotides not matched to a gene: 4. Germline-derived CDR1 and CDR2 are MNHEY and SVGAGI. CDR3 length equals 16 residues. CDR3 protein: CASSYGDRGSSYEQYF. As DNA, the CDR3 is TGTGCCAGCAGTTACGGGGACAGGGGATCCTCCTACGAGCAGTACTTC.

This clonotype has just a few counts. The chain joins TRBV20-1 to TRBJ2-1; TRBD2 matches at 12 bases. Trimming cost V 6 bases and J 0 bases; bases outside gene matches: 9. CDR3 length: 17 amino acids. Germline loops: CDR1 DFQATT, CDR2 SNEGSKA (reference sequence). The CDR3 spells CSAGTSGHPSSYNEQFF. The DNA for the CDR3 is TGCAGTGCCGGGACTAGCGGGCATCCAAGCTCCTACAATGAGCAGTTCTTC.

J is TRBJ1-4 and V is TRBV7-9; D call uncertain. V was shortened by 2 bases and J by 6 bases, with 7 bases between the two germline ends. Per germline, CDR1 SEHNR and CDR2 FQNEAQ (reference sequence). CDR3 length: 13 residues. The DNA of the CDR3 is TGTGCCAGCAGCTTATGGGAGGATGAAAAACTGTTTTTT. Translated, it gives CASSLWEDEKLFF.